Detailed here is one TCR beta chain. The data derive from a study of blood T cell repertoires in COVID-19. Germline CDR1 is MNHEY and CDR2 is SVGAGI. V was cut by 4 bases and J by 0 bases, with 10 bases left in between. The CDR3 extends over 15 amino acids. The data were produced by immunoSEQ multiplex PCR, yet TCRdb's version contains in-frame clones alone and is incomplete. In the table there are 400,000 to 450,000 clones, around nine tenths of which are singletons. This chain uses TRBV6-5 with TRBJ1-5; unclear D gene. The sequencing input was peripheral blood. This receptor was taken from a man younger than 30 with COVID-19, enrolled during active disease. DNA for the CDR3: TGTGCCAGCAGTTTTTCCGGTGCTAGCAATCAGCCCCAGCATTTT. It specifies CASSFSGASNQPQHF.